This TCR beta chain was sequenced for a study of cytomegalovirus exposure and HLA in healthy donors. Study-wide points: Later analysis indicated greater clonal expansion among HLA-associated TCR beta chains than among equally common other chains. Presence/absence results assume similar sequencing depth per donor, which may not hold.

CDR1 is SGHVS, CDR2 FQNEAQ, per germline. The CDR3 has 14 residues. V was trimmed by 5 bases and J by 1 base, leaving 12 bases between them. Primers included in the PCR were 60 Vbeta and 13 Jbeta primers. Sequenced by immunoSEQ multiplex PCR; TCRdb stores in-frame clones only, minus some. The sample holds about 180,000 clones; around 80% are singletons and the top ten take 4.8%. In the case of this clone: Its antigen is unidentified.

The origin of this receptor is a young man in good health and CMV-seronegative. The material sequenced was PBMCs. The V call is TRBV7-8, the J call TRBJ2-7, with TRBD2 as a possible D gene (5 bases). The CDR3 sequence: CASSPWTASYEQYF. The CDR3, as DNA: TGTGCCAGCAGCCCGTGGACTGCATCCTACGAGCAGTACTTC.